Shown below are 32 T cell receptor beta chains from a single sample sequenced in a study of kidney transplant recipient with SARS-CoV-2 infection. One entry per CDR3 protein, called by TCRdb with MiXCR from the reads. In the table there are fewer than 250,000 distinct CDR3 sequences, more than 25% of which are singletons. The sequencing here drew on a blood sample, taken at baseline and between days 110 and 120 from a kidney transplant recipient. Receptors were obtained from a male patient aged 30 to 40 who had COVID-19 and was a kidney transplant recipient. Among the T cells, some may be from the graft donor.

This clonotype was detected ten times or more. The chain joins TRBV19 to TRBJ2-4; possible D gene TRBD1, 6 bases. Trimming cost V 8 bases and J 4 bases, with 15 bases left between them. Germline lookup yields CDR1 LNHDA and CDR2 SQIVND (reference sequence). The CDR3 consists of 14 residues. The CDR3 coding sequence is TGTGCCAGTGAAGATAAGGGACATAAAAACATTCAGTACTTC. Translation gives CASEDKGHKNIQYF.

This clonotype was detected many times. V and J are TRBV7-9 and TRBJ2-2, with D perhaps TRBD1 or TRBD2 (5 bases each). The CDR3 spans 13 residues. Germline assignment: CDR1 SEHNR and CDR2 FQNEAQ (reference sequence). V was clipped by 5 bases and J by 6 bases, with 10 bases between them. CDR3 DNA sequence: TGTGCCAGCAGCCTTCCGGGACCCGGGGAGCTGTTTTTT. It translates to CASSLPGPGELFF.

This clonotype was found once. Just one base apart from a much larger clone, this may be a read error. V usage is TRBV4-2 and J usage is TRBJ2-5; D is ambiguous. The V gene lost 0 bases and the J gene lost 6 bases, with 8 bases spanning the gap. This CDR3 is 13 amino acids long. Germline CDR1 and CDR2: LGHNA and YNFKEQ. The CDR3 coding sequence is TGTGCCAGCAGCCAAGATCACGGAAAGACCCAGTACTTC. This translates into CASSQDHGKTQYF.

V and J are TRBV7-2 and TRBJ2-7; no definite D call. CDR3 size: 12 residues. The ends were cut back, 6 bases at V and 5 bases at J, with 11 bases in the middle. Per germline, CDR1 SGHTA and CDR2 FQGNSA. The CDR3 spells CASRLWPHEQYF. The CDR3, as DNA: TGTGCCAGCAGATTATGGCCGCACGAGCAGTACTTC.

This clonotype was recorded many times. The chain combines TRBV7-2 with TRBJ1-2, with no clear D. Germline CDR1 is SGHTA and CDR2 is FQGNSA. The CDR3 loop spans 17 amino acids. V lost 5 bases and J 4 bases, leaving 23 bases between the germline ends. This CDR3 is CASSNSYRDGKTYGYTF. For the CDR3, the DNA is TGTGCCAGCAGCAATAGCTACAGAGACGGAAAGACCTATGGCTACACCTTC.

The chain uses TRBV6-4 and TRBJ1-2; D is ambiguous. The germline CDR1 and CDR2 sequences are MRHNA and SNTAGT. The CDR3 extends over 17 amino acids. The V gene lost 5 bases and the J gene lost 6 bases, with 25 bases spanning the gap. CDR3 in DNA: TGTGCCAGCAGTAGATTCCACTCACACGGAAAGACCCATGGCTACACCTTC. Its translation is CASSRFHSHGKTHGYTF.

This clonotype showed up just a few times. The V gene is TRBV30, the J gene TRBJ2-1; D unresolved. CDR1 and CDR2 from the germline V gene are GTSNPN and SVGIG (reference sequence). Trimming removed 2 bases at V and 0 bases at J, with 11 bases between. The CDR3 loop spans 15 amino acids. The CDR3 DNA reads TGTGCCTGGAGTCGAGGCGAAATCTCCTACAATGAGCAGTTCTTC. Protein sequence: CAWSRGEISYNEQFF.

This clonotype was seen only a few times. V is TRBV20-1 and J is TRBJ2-4, with 7 positions matching TRBD1. V was pared by 6 bases and J by 4 bases, with 9 bases of the junction left unmatched. Germline CDR1 and CDR2: DFQATT and SNEGSKA (reference sequence). The CDR3 spans 14 residues. The CDR3 DNA follows: TGCAGTGCAAGTTCCGGGACAGCAAAAAACATTCAGTACTTC. It translates to CSASSGTAKNIQYF.

In the case of this clonotype: At one boundary the junction diverges from the germline segment, which might be a read error. This rearrangement joins TRBV18 to TRBJ2-1; a possible D gene is TRBD1 (6 bases). The CDR3 runs 15 residues. Germline assignment: CDR1 KGHSH and CDR2 LQKENI. The DNA of the CDR3 is TGTGCCAGCTCACCTCAGGGGAGCTCCCACAATGAGCAGTTCTTC. Its protein is CASSPQGSSHNEQFF. The full variable domain, with the rest looked up from reference TRBV18 and TRBJ2-1, is NAGVMQNPRHLVRRRGQEARLRCSPMKGHSHVYWYRQLPEEGLKFMVYLQKENIIDESGMPKERFSAEFPKEGPSILRIQQVVRGDSAAYFCASSPQGSSHNEQFFGPGTRLTVL.

This clonotype came up many times. The CDR3 DNA is TGTGCCAGCAGTTATGGGGTTGGGGAGACCCAGTACTTC. Its translation is CASSYGVGETQYF. V and J are TRBV6-5 and TRBJ2-7; unclear D gene. The J call may be mistaken, given a closer DNA end match to TRBJ2-5. The germline V gene has CDR1 MNHEY and CDR2 SVGAGI. The length of the CDR3 is 13 residues.

This clonotype was detected many times. This sequence joins TRBV27 and TRBJ2-7; 7 nucleotides agree with TRBD1. Trimming removed 0 bases from V and 4 bases from J; junction bases left unmatched: 6. The CDR3 runs to 15 residues. Germline V lookup: CDR1 MNHEY, CDR2 SMNVEV (reference sequence). The CDR3 loop reads CASSLSGDSAYEQYF. Here the CDR3 DNA reads TGTGCCAGCAGTTTATCGGGGGACAGTGCTTACGAGCAGTACTTC.

This clonotype was recorded at least ten times. This chain joins TRBV5-1 and TRBJ1-1; D ambiguous. Germline CDR1 is SGHRS and CDR2 is YFSETQ. The CDR3 loop spans 14 amino acids. V shed 0 bases and J shed 1 base, with 7 bases lying between them. CDR3 loop: CASSLASGNTEAFF. CDR3 sequence (DNA): TGCGCCAGCAGCTTGGCCAGTGGGAACACTGAAGCTTTCTTT.

At least ten counts were recorded for this clonotype. The chain joins TRBV6-6 to TRBJ2-2; TRBD2 matches 8 bases. Germline CDR1 MNHNY, CDR2 SVGAGI (reference sequence). CDR3 length equals 16 residues. V shed 5 bases, J shed 3 bases, and the junction held 8 bases outside the gene matches. This CDR3 reads CASSTESGSYTGELFF. The CDR3 DNA sequence: TGTGCCAGCAGTACCGAGAGCGGGAGTTACACCGGGGAGCTGTTTTTT.

At least ten counts were recorded for this clonotype. The chain carries TRBV15 and TRBJ1-2, with no clear D. V was clipped by 4 bases and J by 1 base, with 4 bases between them. The CDR3 runs 12 residues. CDR1 and CDR2 from the germline V gene are LNHNV and YYDKDF (reference sequence). The CDR3 nucleotides read TGTGCCACCAGCAAGGGTAACTATGGCTACACCTTC. This gives the protein CATSKGNYGYTF.

This clonotype was seen a handful of times. The V call is TRBV5-1, the J call TRBJ2-5, with D hard to call. The V gene lost 4 bases and the J gene lost 5 bases, with 3 bases spanning the gap. Germline V gives CDR1 SGHRS, CDR2 YFSETQ. The CDR3 runs 10 residues. The CDR3 DNA reads TGCGCCAGCAGCGGGGAGACCCAGTACTTC. Its protein product is CASSGETQYF.

This clonotype was found once. A much bigger clone sits one base away, suggesting this may be a read error. The chain links TRBV18 to TRBJ2-6; D not resolved. CDR1 and CDR2 (germline): KGHSH, LQKENI. The CDR3 runs 16 residues. CDR3 residues: CARSPPKGTGANVLTF. The DNA for the CDR3 is TGTGCCAGGTCACCACCGAAGGGAACCGGGGCCAACGTCCTGACTTTC.

As regards this clonotype: A read error may explain this, as a much larger clone is one base away. V gene TRBV11-3 combines with J gene TRBJ1-1; no clear D. The CDR3 is 14 residues long. From germline, CDR1 is SGHNT and CDR2 YENEEA. The CDR3 nucleotides read TGTGCCAGCGGCTTCGAGGGATCACAGACTGAAGCTTTCTTT. Protein sequence: CASGFEGSQTEAFF. Combining the CDR3 with reference TRBV11-3 and TRBJ1-1 gives the whole variable domain EAGVVQSPRYKIIEKKQPVAFWCNPISGHNTLYWYLQNLGQGPELLIRYENEEAVDDSQLPKDRFSAERLKGVDSTLKIQPAELGDSAVYLCASGFEGSQTEAFFGQGTRLTVV.

Ten or more counts support this clonotype. This chain links TRBV6-5 with TRBJ2-2; 10 nucleotides align to TRBD1. CDR1 is MNHEY, CDR2 SVGAGI, per germline. V lost 5 bases and J lost 4; bases outside the gene matches: 4. The CDR3 covers 15 residues. DNA of the CDR3: TGTGCCAGCAGTGACAGGGGGCGCGCCACCGGGGAGCTGTTTTTT. It encodes CASSDRGRATGELFF.

This clonotype has a count of ten or more. V gene TRBV11-3 combines with J gene TRBJ1-1, with D perhaps TRBD1 (6 bases). CDR3 length: 15 residues. Trimming removed 7 bases at V and 4 bases at J, with 19 bases between. Germline CDR1 and CDR2: SGHNT and YENEEA. CDR3 bases: TGTGCCAGCACCCCGGCCAGGGGCCTAAGCACTGAAGCTTTCTTT. Encoded protein: CASTPARGLSTEAFF.

This clonotype was picked up a small number of times. The V gene is TRBV6-5, the J gene TRBJ1-1, with no clear D. In germline, CDR1 is MNHEY, CDR2 SVGAGI. Trimming shortened V by 5 bases and J by 5 bases, and 15 bases separated the two germline ends. The CDR3 has 14 amino acids. CDR3 sequence (DNA): TGTGCCAGCAGTGAACCGGGCCAATATACTGAAGCTTTCTTT. It codes for CASSEPGQYTEAFF.

In regard to this clonotype: Given a much more abundant clone one base away, this may be a read error. The V gene is TRBV6-5, the J gene TRBJ2-7; the match to TRBD2 covers 10 bases. J was trimmed by 5 bases and V by 5 bases; bases with no gene match: 9. The CDR3 has 15 amino acids. Germline V gives CDR1 MNHEY, CDR2 SVGAGI. CDR3 DNA: TGTGCCAGCAGTGACGGAACTAGCGGGATTAACGAGCAGTACTTC. Amino acid sequence: CASSDGTSGINEQYF.

This clonotype appeared many times. The rearrangement uses TRBV3-1 and TRBJ2-5; D call uncertain. Germline lookup yields CDR1 LGHDT and CDR2 YNNKEL (reference sequence). The ends were cut back, 5 bases at V and 5 bases at J, with 24 bases in the middle. The CDR3 length is 17 residues. The CDR3 loop is CASSNQYPISFSETQYF. The CDR3 DNA follows: TGTGCCAGCAGCAATCAATATCCCATTTCTTTCTCTGAGACCCAGTACTTC.

The chain is built from TRBV27 and TRBJ2-1, with 11 nucleotides matching TRBD2. The CDR3 contains 16 residues. CDR1 and CDR2 (germline): MNHEY, SMNVEV (reference sequence). V lost 8 bases and J lost 9; bases outside the gene matches: 15. CDR3 DNA sequence: TGTGCCAGCGGCTCCATGACTAGCGGGGTTAGGAGTGAGCAGTTCTTC. Encoded protein: CASGSMTSGVRSEQFF.

About this clonotype itself: No conserved phenylalanine or tryptophan ends this CDR3, so it is likely a read error. The chain recombines TRBV2 with TRBJ2-3; 7 bases are shared with TRBD2. The ends lost 3 bases at V and 8 bases at J; junction bases unmatched: 8. This CDR3 contains 14 residues. The germline V gene has CDR1 SNHLY and CDR2 FYNNEI. The CDR3 DNA sequence: TGTGCCAGCAGTGAGCTAGCGGCCCTGGGTACGCAGTATCTT. Its protein is CASSELAALGTQYL.

A remark on this clonotype: This sequence may be a read error, since a much larger clone differs from it by one base. The CDR3 reads CASSYGRYLNTEAYF. The CDR3 DNA reads TGTGCCAGCAGTTACGGGCGGTACCTGAACACTGAAGCTTACTTT. The chain has TRBV6-8 and TRBJ1-1, with D uncertain. Germline CDR1 MNHGY, CDR2 SAAAGT. This CDR3 region has 15 residues.

At least ten counts were recorded for this clonotype. The chain joins TRBV6-4 to TRBJ1-2, with D unresolved. The CDR3 totals 17 residues. Germline assignment: CDR1 MRHNA and CDR2 SNTAGT. V lost 5 bases and J lost 4, with 23 bases in between. As DNA, the CDR3 is TGTGCCAGCAGTAACGTTGGCTCACACGGAAAGACCTATGGCTACACCTTC. Protein product: CASSNVGSHGKTYGYTF.

Details on this clonotype: This clone may be a read error of a much larger clone one base away. The chain recombines TRBV27 with TRBJ1-1; TRBD1 might be the D (5 bases). The ends were cut back, 5 bases at V and 3 bases at J, with 10 bases in the middle. This CDR3 comprises 13 residues. CDR1 and CDR2 (germline): MNHEY, SMNVEV (reference sequence). The CDR3 reads CASSRGGDTEAFF. In nucleotides, the CDR3 is TGTGCCAGCAGTCGGGGAGGGGACACTGAAGCTTTCTTT.

A note on this clonotype: A read error is possible here, since a much larger clone lies one base away. The conserved phenylalanine or tryptophan normally closing the CDR3 is absent here, so this likely arose from a read error. The limits of the CDR3 on the DNA are not certain, so only TCRdb's listed CDR3 is given. The chain recombines TRBV7-2 with TRBJ2-5; the table's D gene call, TRBD2, was not cross checked with the DNA. The length of the CDR3 is 14 amino acids, counting both ends. Germline loops: CDR1 SGHTA, CDR2 FQGNSA. The CDR3 loop is CASSLLPGLAGSRL.

In this sample, this clonotype turned up many times. The rearrangement links TRBV28 to TRBJ2-7; 10 bases align to TRBD2. The CDR3 sequence is 17 residues long. The germline V gene has CDR1 MDHEN and CDR2 SYDVKM. With V trimmed by 5 bases and J by 6 bases, 16 bases remained unmatched. Here the CDR3 DNA reads TGTGCCAGCAGTATCCTAGCGGGGGAATACCCGCCGGGCGAGCAGTACTTC. Its protein product is CASSILAGEYPPGEQYF. The variable domain in full, completed from reference TRBV28 and TRBJ2-7, reads DVKVTQSSRYLVKRTGEKVFLECVQDMDHENMFWYRQDPGLGLRLIYFSYDVKMKEKGDIPEGYSVSREKKERFSLILESASTNQTSMYLCASSILAGEYPPGEQYFGPGTRLTVT.

About this clonotype: Since a much larger clone is just one base distant, this may be a read error. The chain links TRBV28 to TRBJ2-7; a weak D match, TRBD1 (6 bases). The CDR3 has 12 amino acids. In germline, CDR1 is MDHEN, CDR2 SYDVKM. The CDR3 DNA is TGTGTCGCCGGGACAAGGACCTACGAGCAGTACTTC. It codes for CVAGTRTYEQYF.

This clonotype showed up many times. The J gene is TRBJ2-3, the V gene TRBV21-1. TRBV21-1 is marked as a pseudogene. The CDR3 totals 17 residues. This CDR3 is CASRSTLATVMQDTQYF. The CDR3 DNA reads TGTGCCAGCAGATCGACATTAGCTACAGTCATGCAAGATACGCAGTATTTT.

This clonotype was found many times. The V gene is TRBV7-4, the J gene TRBJ1-2; no clear D gene. Trimming removed 5 bases at V and 4 bases at J, with 23 bases between. CDR3 length: 17 amino acids. The germline CDR1 and CDR2 sequences are SGHVT and SQSDAQ. CDR3 nucleotide sequence: TGTGCCAGCAGCGTGAAATGTTCAGCTCGAAAGACCTATGGCTACACCTTC. It specifies CASSVKCSARKTYGYTF. The full variable domain, rest sourced from reference TRBV7-4 and TRBJ1-2, is GAGVSQSPRYKVAKRGRDVALRCDSISGHVTLYWYRQTLGQGSEVLTYSQSDAQRDKSGRPSGRFSAERPERSVSTLKIQRTEQGDSAVYLCASSVKCSARKTYGYTFGSGTRLTVV.